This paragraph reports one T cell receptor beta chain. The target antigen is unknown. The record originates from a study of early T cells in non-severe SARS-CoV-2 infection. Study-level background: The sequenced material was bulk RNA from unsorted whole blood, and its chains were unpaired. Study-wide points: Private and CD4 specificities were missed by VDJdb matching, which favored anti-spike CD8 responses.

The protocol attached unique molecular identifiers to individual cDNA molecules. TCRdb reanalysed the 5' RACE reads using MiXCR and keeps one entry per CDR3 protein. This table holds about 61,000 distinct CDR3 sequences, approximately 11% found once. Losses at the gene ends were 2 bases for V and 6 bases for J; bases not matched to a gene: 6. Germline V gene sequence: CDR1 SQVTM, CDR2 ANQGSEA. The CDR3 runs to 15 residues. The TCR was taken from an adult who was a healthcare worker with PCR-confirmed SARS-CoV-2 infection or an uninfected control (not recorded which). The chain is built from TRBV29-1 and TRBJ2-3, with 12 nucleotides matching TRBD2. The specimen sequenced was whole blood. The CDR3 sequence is CSVEPLAGGPDTQYF. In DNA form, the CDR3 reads TGCAGCGTTGAACCCCTAGCGGGGGGGCCTGATACGCAGTATTTT.